The sequence of this T cell receptor (beta chain) was determined in a study of T cells of healthy individuals. The CDR3 totals 15 residues. Germline values: CDR1 SGHRS, CDR2 YFSETQ. V was trimmed by 4 bases and J by 4 bases, leaving 17 bases between them. TCRdb reprocessed the 5' RACE reads via MiXCR and lists one record per CDR3 protein. The data contain 90,000 to 100,000 distinct CDR3 sequences, approximately 18% of them singletons. This chain connects TRBV5-1 to TRBJ2-5; D is undetermined. The receptor's source is a human donor in good health. The CDR3 DNA reads TGCGCCAGCAGCCCGGTGCGCTCTAAGGGAGAGACCCAGTACTTC. Translation: CASSPVRSKGETQYF.